This T cell receptor (beta chain) was identified during a study of blood T cells in healthy people across ages. General observations from the study: Across samples, TCR beta diversity tracked strongly with naive T cell percentage.

A word on this clonotype: Its specificity is unknown.

This CDR3 region has 18 residues. The junction had 11 bases not matched to a gene; V was cut back by 7 bases and J by 0 bases. A second PCR, run for about 6 to 11 cycles, used a sample-barcoded 5' primer plus a J-beta primer mix. Every individual sample yielded 2.5 million or more paired-end reads (each containing CDR3). Via MiXCR, TCRdb re-called the 5' RACE reads, giving one row per CDR3 protein. The table lists approximately 1,700,000 distinct CDR3 sequences, around 42% of them singletons. Sequencing input: blood. This TCR was recovered from a human donor in good health. This sequence joins TRBV12-3 or TRBV12-4 and TRBJ2-3; TRBD2 aligns across 12 bases. This CDR3 is CASNGLAGHTTSTDTQYF. Written as DNA, the CDR3 is TGTGCCAGCAATGGACTAGCGGGGCATACGACTAGCACAGATACGCAGTATTTT.